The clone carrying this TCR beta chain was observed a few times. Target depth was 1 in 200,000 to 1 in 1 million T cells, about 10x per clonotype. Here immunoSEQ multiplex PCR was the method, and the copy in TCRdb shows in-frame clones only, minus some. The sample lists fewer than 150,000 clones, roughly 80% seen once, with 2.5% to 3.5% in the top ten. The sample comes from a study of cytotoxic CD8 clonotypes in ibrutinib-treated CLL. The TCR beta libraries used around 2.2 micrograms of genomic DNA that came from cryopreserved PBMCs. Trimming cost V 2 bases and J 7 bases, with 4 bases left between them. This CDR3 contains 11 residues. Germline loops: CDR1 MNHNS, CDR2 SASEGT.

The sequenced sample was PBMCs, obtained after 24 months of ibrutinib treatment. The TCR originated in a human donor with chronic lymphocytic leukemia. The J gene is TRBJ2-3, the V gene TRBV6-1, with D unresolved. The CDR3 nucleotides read TGTGCCAGCAGTGAACCATATACGCAGTATTTT. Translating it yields CASSEPYTQYF.